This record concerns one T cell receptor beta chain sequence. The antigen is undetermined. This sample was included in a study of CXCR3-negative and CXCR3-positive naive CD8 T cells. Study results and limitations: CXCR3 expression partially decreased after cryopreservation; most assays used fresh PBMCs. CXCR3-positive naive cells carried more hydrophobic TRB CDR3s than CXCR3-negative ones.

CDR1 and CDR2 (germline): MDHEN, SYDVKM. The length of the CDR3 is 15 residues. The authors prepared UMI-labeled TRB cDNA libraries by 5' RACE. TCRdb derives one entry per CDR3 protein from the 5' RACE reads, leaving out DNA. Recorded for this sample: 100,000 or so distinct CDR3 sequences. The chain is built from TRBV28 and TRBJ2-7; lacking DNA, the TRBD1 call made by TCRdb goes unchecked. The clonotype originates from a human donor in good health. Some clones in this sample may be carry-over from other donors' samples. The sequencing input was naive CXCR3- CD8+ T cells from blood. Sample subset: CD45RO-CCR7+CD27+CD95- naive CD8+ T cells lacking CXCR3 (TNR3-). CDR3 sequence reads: CASSSFPGQTYEQYF.